The present T cell receptor (beta chain) was sequenced within a study of cytomegalovirus exposure and HLA in healthy donors. Germline V CDR1 and CDR2: SGHRS, YFSETQ. The CDR3 has 16 residues. Trimming removed 4 bases from V and 1 base from J, with 17 bases in between. The table came from immunoSEQ multiplex PCR; TCRdb's copy has only in-frame clones and leaves some out. This table has approximately 280,000 clones, 65% to 90% appearing once. Sequencing was carried out using PBMCs. This sequence originates from a young woman in good health and CMV-seronegative. The rearrangement uses TRBV5-1 and TRBJ1-1; D remains unclear. DNA for the CDR3: TGCGCCAGCAGCCCGTCCCTATTGCGTCAGAACACTGAAGCTTTCTTT. Its translation: CASSPSLLRQNTEAFF.